The 19 T cell receptor beta chains given below trace back to one sample, sequenced in a study of T cell clonotyping in hematopoietic cell transplantation. Profiled with immunoSEQ multiplex PCR; TCRdb holds only in-frame clones, not every one. Of roughly 80,000 clones listed, less than 96% are singletons. Time point described: recipient sample about 28 days before transplant, after cytoreduction. Here the sequenced sample was peripheral blood mononuclear cells, taken before stem cell transplant. The source of these receptors is a woman aged 45-65 years with acute myeloid leukemia. Some clones in this sample may be carry-over from other donors' samples.

V and J are TRBV28 and TRBJ1-5; 10 bases map to TRBD1. V trimming: 7 bases; J trimming: 6 bases; junction bases outside the gene matches: 9. This CDR3 is built from 15 residues. CDR1 is MDHEN and CDR2 is SYDVKM in the germline V gene. Here the CDR3 reads CASNALGTGVQPQHF. CDR3 DNA sequence: TGTGCCAGCAACGCACTGGGGACAGGGGTTCAGCCCCAGCATTTT.

This chain connects TRBV7-2 to TRBJ2-7; 7 bases are a match to TRBD1. V shed 0 bases and J 2 bases; nucleotides not matched to a gene: 4. Germline V gene data show CDR1 as SGHTA and CDR2 as FQGNSA. The CDR3 consists of 15 residues. The DNA for the CDR3 is TGTGCCAGCAGCTTAGCTGCGACAGGGCCCTACGAGCAGTACTTC. This translates into CASSLAATGPYEQYF.

This sequence joins TRBV7-2 and TRBJ2-1; D not resolved. The CDR3 sequence is 16 residues long. The germline V gene encodes CDR1 SGHTA and CDR2 FQGNSA. Trimming took 1 base from V and 7 from J, leaving 17 bases between them. CDR3 in amino acids: CASSLVVIRADNEQFF. The DNA of the CDR3 is TGTGCCAGCAGCTTAGTCGTTATCCGGGCGGATAATGAGCAGTTCTTC.

The V call is TRBV7-8, the J call TRBJ1-2, with TRBD1 as a possible D gene (5 bases). CDR3 size: 16 residues. Germline V gene data show CDR1 as SGHVS and CDR2 as FQNEAQ. Trimming shortened V by 4 bases and J by 5 bases, and 20 bases separated the two germline ends. Here the CDR3 DNA reads TGTGCCAGCAGCTCCTTTACAGGCGCCGTTCGGTATGGCTACACCTTC. It is translated as CASSSFTGAVRYGYTF.

V and J are TRBV6-1 and TRBJ2-6; D call uncertain. Trimming stripped 3 bases from V and 1 base from J, with 4 bases between. Germline assignment: CDR1 MNHNS and CDR2 SASEGT. The CDR3 totals 14 residues. In DNA, the CDR3 is TGTGCCAGCAGTGATAATTCTGGGGCCAACGTCCTGACTTTC. It translates to CASSDNSGANVLTF.

In nucleotides, the CDR3 is TGTGCCAGCAGTCAGGTCCGCCACGGTACGCAGTATTTT. Translation: CASSQVRHGTQYF. This chain uses TRBV11-3 with TRBJ2-3; D remains ambiguous. The germline V and J ends were trimmed by 6 bases and 8 bases, with 15 bases remaining between them. Germline V gene data show CDR1 as SGHNT and CDR2 as YENEEA. The CDR3 runs to 13 residues.

The chain uses TRBV6-1 and TRBJ1-3; no definite D call. This CDR3 is 15 amino acids long. Germline loops: CDR1 MNHNS, CDR2 SASEGT. Trimming left V 3 bases short and J 0 bases short, with 9 bases between. The CDR3 loop reads CASSDTGYSGNTIYF. CDR3 coding DNA: TGTGCCAGCAGTGACACGGGGTACTCTGGAAACACCATATATTTT.

The chain carries TRBV6-4 and TRBJ1-2, with D hard to call. Deletions cut 6 bases from V and 3 bases from J, with 8 bases between. CDR1 is MRHNA, CDR2 SNTAGT, per germline. There are 12 residues in the CDR3. The CDR3 region has the DNA TGTGCCAGCAGGGACGGTGACTATGGCTACACCTTC. Encoded protein: CASRDGDYGYTF.

The gene calls are TRBV28 and TRBJ1-3; D unresolved. Germline-derived CDR1 and CDR2 are MDHEN and SYDVKM. The CDR3 contains 16 residues. V was shortened by 4 bases and J by 3 bases, with 16 bases between the two germline ends. CDR3 sequence: CASSSTPQVNGNTIYF. CDR3 sequence (DNA): TGTGCCAGCAGTTCAACACCGCAGGTGAATGGAAACACCATATATTTT.

The chain combines TRBV5-6 with TRBJ1-2; D is possibly TRBD1 (5 bases). V shed 3 bases and J shed 2 bases, with 20 bases lying between them. Germline V gene sequence: CDR1 SGHDT, CDR2 YYEEEE. This CDR3 spans 17 amino acids. CDR3 sequence (DNA): TGTGCCAGCAGCTACTTGACAGCGTCCACCTCGAACTATGGCTACACCTTC. This gives the protein CASSYLTASTSNYGYTF.

The chain has TRBV10-3 and TRBJ2-7, with D perhaps TRBD1 or TRBD2 (5 bases each). CDR1 ENHRY and CDR2 SYGVKD come from the germline V gene. This CDR3 comprises 16 residues. V was trimmed by 0 bases and J by 3 bases, leaving 15 bases between them. The CDR3 nucleotides are TGTGCCATCAGTGAGTCTCGGGACGACCCCCGCTACGAGCAGTACTTC. It codes for CAISESRDDPRYEQYF.

This rearrangement joins TRBV5-1 to TRBJ1-1; unclear D gene. The CDR3 has 12 amino acids. CDR1 SGHRS and CDR2 YFSETQ come from the germline V gene. The V gene lost 0 bases and the J gene lost 3 bases, with 3 bases spanning the gap. The CDR3 DNA is TGCGCCAGCAGCTTGGCCGACACTGAAGCTTTCTTT. It specifies CASSLADTEAFF.

This clone has only a few counts. The rearrangement joins TRBV5-1 to TRBJ1-1; a weak D match, TRBD1 (5 bases). There are 13 residues in the CDR3. The germline CDR1 and CDR2 sequences are SGHRS and YFSETQ. Trimming left V 4 bases short and J 4 bases short, with 11 bases between. The CDR3 region is CASSQQAGTEAFF. The CDR3 DNA reads TGCGCCAGCAGCCAACAGGCTGGCACTGAAGCTTTCTTT.

The CDR3 DNA follows: TGTGCCAGTAGTATAACAGGGGGCCTGAACACTGAAGCTTTCTTT. This translates into CASSITGGLNTEAFF. The chain joins TRBV19 to TRBJ1-1; TRBD1 aligns across 9 bases. J lost 0 bases, V lost 2 bases, and 1 base had no gene match. Germline loops: CDR1 LNHDA, CDR2 SQIVND (reference sequence). The CDR3 runs 15 residues. The variable domain in full, with the rest retrieved from reference TRBV19 and TRBJ1-1, is DGGITQSPKYLFRKEGQNVTLSCEQNLNHDAMYWYRQDPGQGLRLIYYSQIVNDFQKGDIAEGYSVSREKKESFPLTVTSAQKNPTAFYLCASSITGGLNTEAFFGQGTRLTVV.

This chain uses TRBV30 with TRBJ2-5; 10 bases line up with TRBD2. With 1 base clipped from V and 2 bases from J, the junction kept 4 bases outside the gene matches. The germline V gene has CDR1 GTSNPN and CDR2 SVGIG (reference sequence). CDR3 length: 15 amino acids. For the CDR3, the DNA is TGTGCCTGGAGTGCCGGGACTAGCGAACAAGAGACCCAGTACTTC. It yields the protein CAWSAGTSEQETQYF.

The chain joins TRBV5-1 to TRBJ2-5; D is ambiguous. V was shortened by 1 base and J by 3 bases, with 7 bases between the two germline ends. The germline gives CDR1 SGHRS, CDR2 YFSETQ. This CDR3 is built from 13 residues. The CDR3 region is CASSLREEETQYF. As DNA, the CDR3 is TGCGCCAGCAGCTTGAGGGAAGAAGAGACCCAGTACTTC.

This clone has just a few counts. This sequence joins TRBV19 and TRBJ2-1; D is possibly TRBD2 (7 bases). Trimming stripped 7 bases from V and 7 bases from J, with 20 bases between. Germline CDR1 LNHDA, CDR2 SQIVND (reference sequence). The CDR3 has 15 amino acids. The CDR3 nucleotides are TGTGCCAGTACCCAGCAGGCGGGGGCTGGTAATGAGCAGTTCTTC. It codes for CASTQQAGAGNEQFF.

The V and J genes are TRBV6-5 and TRBJ2-4, with 7 bases aligning to TRBD2. The CDR3 loop spans 12 amino acids. V was pared by 8 bases and J by 5 bases, with 3 bases of the junction left unmatched. Germline CDR1 MNHEY, CDR2 SVGAGI. The CDR3 protein is CASRDYQNIQYF. CDR3 in DNA: TGTGCCAGCCGGGACTACCAAAACATTCAGTACTTC.

CDR3 in DNA: TGTGCCAGCAGCTTTTCGGGAGACAATGAGCAGTTCTTC. Translating it yields CASSFSGDNEQFF. This chain uses TRBV7-9 with TRBJ2-1; a possible D gene is TRBD2 (6 bases). This CDR3 is built from 13 residues. V was cut by 3 bases and J by 5 bases, with 8 bases left in between. Germline CDR1 SEHNR, CDR2 FQNEAQ (reference sequence).